This TCR beta chain came from a study of blood T cell repertoires in COVID-19. For this clone: Germline and junction disagree at one end, which may indicate a read error.

Authors' processing steps: Reference gene primer amplification gave estimated nucleated cell counts. TCRdb's table, derived via immunoSEQ multiplex PCR, lists solely in-frame clones and lacks some. D and trimming were read from the DNA, whereas the V and J calls and clone size are those reported in that table. The sample carries 30,000 to 45,000 clones, 78% recorded once. The CDR3 spans 13 residues. The germline CDR1 and CDR2 sequences are LNHDA and SQIVND (reference sequence). Sequences were obtained from peripheral blood. The receptor's source is a man aged 55 to 70 with acute or convalescent COVID-19. V is TRBV19 and J is TRBJ1-2, with D perhaps matching TRBD1 (5 bases). The CDR3 region is CASSDRPNYGYTF. For the CDR3, the DNA is TGTGCCAGTAGTGACAGACCTAATTATGGCTACACCTTC.